This T cell receptor (beta chain) is drawn from a study of blood T cell repertoires in COVID-19. Study-level background: Samples of COVID-19 (acute and convalescent) were obtained from the United States, Italy and Spain.

Per the authors' pipeline: Using reference gene primer amplification, nucleated cell counts were estimated. The method was immunoSEQ multiplex PCR; TCRdb's version includes in-frame clones alone and lacks a portion of them. That table supplies the V and J calls and clone size; D and trimming were determined from the DNA. The sample shows some 300,000 clones, 85% to 90% of them seen only once. The length of the CDR3 is 21 residues. CDR1 is LNHDA and CDR2 is SQIVND in the germline V gene (reference sequence). The junction had 20 bases not matched to a gene; V was cut back by 3 bases and J by 0 bases. The study recruited people aged about 18 to 89 years across about two dozen US areas.

The gene calls are TRBV19 and TRBJ1-1; 9 nucleotides line up with TRBD1. Sequences were obtained from PBMCs or T cells enriched from blood (not recorded which). The clonotype was recovered from a young woman who had recovered from COVID-19. The CDR3 region is CASSIPGTGFFVATMNTEAFF. The CDR3 nucleotides read TGTGCCAGTAGTATTCCCGGGACAGGGTTTTTCGTGGCAACCATGAACACTGAAGCTTTCTTT.